Listed here are 18 T cell receptor beta chains from one sample, sequenced in a study of shared clonotypes between healthy human individuals. Libraries were prepared by immunoSEQ multiplex PCR; TCRdb keeps only in-frame clonotypes and omits some of them. The table lists some 1.4 million clones, around 95% of them singletons. Sequences were obtained from naive CD4+ T cells sorted from blood. Subset specified: CD45RA+ positively selected. Receptors originate from a man aged 30-40 years in good health.

This sequence joins TRBV25-1 and TRBJ2-1; D is unclear. Trimming took off 4 bases at V and 6 bases at J, with 7 bases between the two ends. Germline V CDR1 and CDR2: MGHDK, SYGVNS. The CDR3 length is 12 residues. The CDR3 DNA is TGTGCCAGCAGTGCTCAGCTCAATGAGCAGTTCTTC. Translated, it gives CASSAQLNEQFF.

The chain joins TRBV6-5 to TRBJ1-5; D not certain. Trimming cost V 10 bases and J 7 bases, with 14 bases left between them. In germline, CDR1 is MNHEY, CDR2 SVGAGI. CDR3 length equals 12 residues. For the CDR3, the DNA is TGTGCCACCACTGGGGTTTACCAGCCCCAGCATTTT. Translating it yields CATTGVYQPQHF.

The J gene is TRBJ2-5, the V gene TRBV11-2, with D possibly being TRBD2 (5 bases). Trimming removed 5 bases at V and 7 bases at J, with 20 bases between. The CDR3 consists of 15 residues. CDR1 and CDR2 from the germline V gene are SGHAT and FQNNGV. The CDR3 bases are TGTGCCAGCAGCCCGGACCTCTCTAGCCCGAGGACCCAGTACTTC. Translating gives CASSPDLSSPRTQYF.

V gene TRBV6-1 combines with J gene TRBJ2-1; D call uncertain. CDR1 MNHNS and CDR2 SASEGT come from the germline V gene. V lost 4 bases and J lost 0, with 13 bases in between. The CDR3 runs 16 residues. This CDR3 is CASSALLSSSYNEQFF. The DNA for the CDR3 is TGTGCCAGCAGTGCCCTTCTTTCCAGCTCCTACAATGAGCAGTTCTTC.

The V call is TRBV5-4, the J call TRBJ2-1; D call uncertain. Germline CDR1 reads SGHNT; CDR2 reads YYREEE (reference sequence). V lost 7 bases to trimming and J lost 5 bases, with 16 bases between them. The CDR3 length is 14 residues. CDR3 region: CASGVSGVDNEQFF. CDR3 coding DNA: TGTGCCAGCGGGGTGAGTGGGGTGGACAATGAGCAGTTCTTC.

The V call is TRBV5-1, the J call TRBJ1-5; possible D gene TRBD1, 5 bases. The length of the CDR3 is 14 residues. The V gene lost 1 base and the J gene lost 5 bases, with 10 bases spanning the gap. Germline-derived CDR1 and CDR2 are SGHRS and YFSETQ. CDR3 sequence reads: CASSLYGGDQPQHF. In DNA form, the CDR3 reads TGCGCCAGCAGCTTGTATGGGGGGGATCAGCCCCAGCATTTT.

The V gene is TRBV18, the J gene TRBJ1-5; D remains unclear. Germline loops: CDR1 KGHSH, CDR2 LQKENI. The CDR3 contains 15 residues. V lost 1 base to trimming and J lost 0 bases, with 7 bases between them. CDR3 sequence reads: CASSPLSDSNQPQHF. The CDR3 DNA reads TGTGCCAGCTCACCACTGTCTGATAGCAATCAGCCCCAGCATTTT.

V usage is TRBV30 and J usage is TRBJ1-1; a possible D gene is TRBD1 (5 bases). This CDR3 spans 13 amino acids. Trimming removed 0 bases from V and 5 bases from J, with 10 bases in between. Germline V gene sequence: CDR1 GTSNPN, CDR2 SVGIG (reference sequence). In DNA, the CDR3 is TGTGCCTGGAGTGTAGGGGAATGGACTGAAGCTTTCTTT. Translating gives CAWSVGEWTEAFF.

The table lists this clone with a count of one. This sequence joins TRBV28 and TRBJ1-2; D possibly corresponds to TRBD1 (6 bases). Looked up from germline, CDR1 is MDHEN and CDR2 is SYDVKM. The CDR3 sequence is 13 residues long. Trimming took 2 bases from V and 8 from J, leaving 12 bases between them. CDR3 region: CASSLPPQGGYTF. The CDR3 nucleotides read TGTGCCAGCAGTTTACCCCCCCAGGGGGGCTACACCTTC.

This rearrangement joins TRBV5-4 to TRBJ2-7; 8 nucleotides match TRBD1. Trimming cost V 3 bases and J 7 bases; bases outside gene matches: 6. Germline V gene lookup returns CDR1 SGHNT and CDR2 YYREEE (reference sequence). The CDR3 totals 13 residues. DNA for the CDR3: TGTGCCAGCAGCTCCGGACAGGGCAGGGAGCAGTACTTC. Amino acids: CASSSGQGREQYF.

A word on this clone: Other DNA sequences in this sample translate to the same CDR3. The chain employs TRBV5-1 and TRBJ2-5, with D possibly being TRBD1 (6 bases). Germline V gene lookup returns CDR1 SGHRS and CDR2 YFSETQ. The CDR3 extends over 13 amino acids. V lost 5 bases, J lost 2 bases, and 10 bases lay in between. The CDR3 nucleotides read TGCGCCAGCAGTTCCGGGACACAAGAGACCCAGTACTTC. It specifies CASSSGTQETQYF.

This rearrangement joins TRBV27 to TRBJ1-2, with TRBD1 as a possible D gene (6 bases). The V end lost 6 bases, the J end lost 7 bases, and 18 bases lay between the germline ends. This CDR3 is 14 amino acids long. Germline CDR1 is MNHEY and CDR2 is SMNVEV (reference sequence). This CDR3 reads CASSTNRAVRGYTF. The CDR3 DNA reads TGTGCCAGCAGCACCAACAGGGCGGTACGTGGCTACACCTTC.

The gene calls are TRBV7-9 and TRBJ2-1; 9 bases are a match to TRBD2. Germline values: CDR1 SEHNR, CDR2 FQNEAQ (reference sequence). The V gene end was trimmed by 1 base and the J gene end by 4 bases; junction bases not matched to a gene: 8. CDR3 size: 17 residues. The CDR3 region is CASSLELREGPYNEQFF. In DNA form, the CDR3 reads TGTGCCAGCAGCTTAGAGTTGCGGGAGGGTCCTTACAATGAGCAGTTCTTC.

The chain carries TRBV10-1 and TRBJ2-7; TRBD1 matches 11 bases. The V gene end was trimmed by 5 bases and the J gene end by 6 bases; junction bases not matched to a gene: 6. CDR1 and CDR2 (germline): WNHNN, SYGVQD (reference sequence). The CDR3 consists of 14 residues. The CDR3 region has the DNA TGCGCCAGCAGTTTGGACAGGGGGCGCGGCGAGCAGTACTTC. Its translation: CASSLDRGRGEQYF.

Details on this clone: With a much larger clone just one base away, this may be a read error. This rearrangement joins TRBV7-7 to TRBJ2-2; no clear D gene. V was cut by 1 base and J by 1 base, with 4 bases left in between. The germline CDR1 and CDR2 sequences are SSHAT and FNYEAQ (reference sequence). This CDR3 is 14 amino acids long. The CDR3 DNA is TGTGCCAGCAGCTTAGGACTGAACACCGGGGAGCTGTTTTTT. Protein sequence: CASSLGLNTGELFF.

The CDR3 nucleotides are TGTGCCAGCAGTTTACCGGGGGCAGATACGCAGTATTTT. Its protein product is CASSLPGADTQYF. J is TRBJ2-3 and V is TRBV28; maybe TRBD2 (6 bases). Between the trimmed V and J ends, which lost 2 bases and 4 bases, there was a span of 7 bases. Germline values: CDR1 MDHEN, CDR2 SYDVKM. The CDR3 consists of 13 residues.

J is TRBJ1-1 and V is TRBV6-5; 8 nucleotides line up with TRBD1. After removal of 5 bases from V and 3 bases from J, the junction contained 5 bases not matched to a gene. This CDR3 region has 14 residues. Germline values: CDR1 MNHEY, CDR2 SVGAGI. Here the CDR3 reads CASSAPGGYTEAFF. The CDR3 DNA reads TGTGCCAGCAGTGCCCCAGGGGGCTACACTGAAGCTTTCTTT.

With regard to this clone: The identical CDR3 is also encoded by other nucleotide sequences in the sample. The chain employs TRBV28 and TRBJ2-3; no definite D call. Germline CDR1 is MDHEN and CDR2 is SYDVKM. The CDR3 is 13 amino acids. V was clipped by 8 bases and J by 0 bases, with 9 bases between them. The CDR3 spells CASLAPSTDTQYF. The CDR3 coding sequence is TGTGCCAGCCTGGCGCCGAGCACAGATACGCAGTATTTT.